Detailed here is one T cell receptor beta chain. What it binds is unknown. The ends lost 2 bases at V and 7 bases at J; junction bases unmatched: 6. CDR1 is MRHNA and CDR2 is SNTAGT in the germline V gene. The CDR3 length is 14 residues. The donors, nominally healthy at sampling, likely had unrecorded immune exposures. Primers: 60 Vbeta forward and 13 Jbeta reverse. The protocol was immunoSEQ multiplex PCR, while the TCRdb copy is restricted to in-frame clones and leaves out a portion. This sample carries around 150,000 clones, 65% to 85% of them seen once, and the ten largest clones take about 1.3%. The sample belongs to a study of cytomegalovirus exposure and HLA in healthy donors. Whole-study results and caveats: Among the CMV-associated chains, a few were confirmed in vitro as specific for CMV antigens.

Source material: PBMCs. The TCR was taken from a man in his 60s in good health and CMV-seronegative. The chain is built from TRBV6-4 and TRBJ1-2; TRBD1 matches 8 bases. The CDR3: CASSDVPGGSGYTF. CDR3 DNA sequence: TGTGCCAGCAGTGACGTTCCAGGGGGCAGTGGCTACACCTTC.